This T cell receptor beta chain was observed in a study of blood T cell repertoires in COVID-19 (TCRdb year 2020). Concerning the study at large: Collaborator samples came from the United States, Italy and Spain and covered acute and convalescent phases of COVID-19. The material from the prospective study consisted of cDNA or gDNA derived from T cells, B-cell-depleted T cells, or PBMCs. Deeply sampled blood TCRbeta repertoires from subjects exposed to, actively infected with, or recovered from COVID-19 were included in the dataset. The repertoires were made available in a free public database intended to serve as a resource for research on the immune response to SARS-CoV-2. Samples were obtained from the ongoing ImmuneRACE study (first 160 participants) and from about 1,300 subjects provided by 6 global collaborators. A de-identified subject ID, COVID-19 status, age in years and sex were almost always included in the sample metadata. HLA class I and class II types, where available, came from metadata supplied by the sample provider rather than from assay-based typing. Results and caveats for the whole study, not just this receptor: The quantity of clinical and demographic metadata differed by source and by participant and was supplied without curation.

Each collaborating institution followed its own protocols to collect whole blood in K2EDTA tubes. For TCRbeta analysis, collaborators shipped samples in one of three forms: frozen whole blood, isolated PBMCs, or DNA extracted from either of those sample types. A word on this clone: Its antigen is unknown. Within one base of it there is no much larger clone, and no base qualities were kept.

TCRbeta CDR3 regions were amplified from genomic DNA by means of the immunoSEQ Assay, a bias-controlled multiplex PCR. The authors' pipeline ran thus. The number of nucleated cells in each sample was estimated by amplification of reference gene primers within the assay. To quantify the absolute abundance of each unique TCRbeta CDR3 rearrangement, sequence reads were collapsed and filtered. Productive Simpson clonality was computed per sample as the square root of Simpson's diversity index over productive rearrangements. What TCRdb holds here is the immuneACCESS table cut down to in-frame rearrangements. Part of the clones is not present; checked against another copy, under half of the missing clones reflect an unresolved V gene, and the others are unexplained. Clone size and V and J calls were adopted from that table, with D and trimming inferred from the DNA. The sample contains approximately 50,000 clones, about 88% of them found a single time. The ten largest clones represent about 3.9% of the sample.

Trimming leaves V shorter by 0 bases and J shorter by 4 bases, with the junction holding 9 bases beyond the gene matches. The CDR3 runs 17 amino acids, cysteine and phenylalanine included. This entry keeps only the CDR3 DNA: 51 bases, framed from base 1. For CDR1 and CDR2, the germline V gene lists SGDLS and YYNGEE. The origin of this receptor is a human donor in a cohort sampled during active COVID-19. The sequence is built from TRBV9 and TRBJ2-2; TRBD1 matches 7 bases in the middle. Sequenced sample: peripheral blood. CDR3 loop: CASSVVGSGGLTGELFF. The DNA is TGTGCCAGCAGCGTAGTCGGGTCAGGGGGTCTCACCGGGGAGCTGTTTTTT.